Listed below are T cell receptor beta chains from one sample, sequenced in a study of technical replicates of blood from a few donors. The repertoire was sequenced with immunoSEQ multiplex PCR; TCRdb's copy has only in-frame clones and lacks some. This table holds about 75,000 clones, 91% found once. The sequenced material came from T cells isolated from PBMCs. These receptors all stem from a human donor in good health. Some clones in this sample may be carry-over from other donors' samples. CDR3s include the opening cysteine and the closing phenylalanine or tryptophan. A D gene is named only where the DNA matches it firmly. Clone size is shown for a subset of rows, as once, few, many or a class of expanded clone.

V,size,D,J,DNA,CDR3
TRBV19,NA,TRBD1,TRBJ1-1,TGTGCCAGTAGTTTACGAACCCGGGACAGCCTTAACACTGAAGCTTTCTTT,CASSLRTRDSLNTEAFF
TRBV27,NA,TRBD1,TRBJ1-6,TGTGCCAGCAGTTCTACAGGGGCTACCTATAATTCACCCCTCCACTTT,CASSSTGATYNSPLHF
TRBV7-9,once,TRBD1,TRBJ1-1,TGTGCCAGCAGCTTAAGGACAGGGGGTACTGAAGCTTTCTTT,CASSLRTGGTEAFF
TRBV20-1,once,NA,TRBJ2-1,TGCAGTGCTAGCGGCTACAATGAGCAGTTCTTC,CSASGYNEQFF
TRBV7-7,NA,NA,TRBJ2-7,TGTGCTAGCAGCCCCACCCACCAGGGACTCTGGGGCGAGCAGTACTTC,CASSPTHQGLWGEQYF
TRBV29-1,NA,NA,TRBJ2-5,TGCAGCGTTGTGGCTAGTTCGGTTTACCAAGAGACCCAGTACTTC,CSVVASSVYQETQYF
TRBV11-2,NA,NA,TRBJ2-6,TGTGCCAGCAGCCCAGGGGCAGCTGGGGCCAACGTCCTGACTTTC,CASSPGAAGANVLTF
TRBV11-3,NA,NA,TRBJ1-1,TGTGCCAGTAAAGGGGACACTGAAGCTTTCTTT,CASKGDTEAFF
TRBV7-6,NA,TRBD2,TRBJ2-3,TGTGCCAGCAGCTCAGGGGGACTAGCGGGGGCAGATACGCAGTATTTT,CASSSGGLAGADTQYF
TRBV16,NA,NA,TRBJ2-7,TGTGCCAGCAGCCCTCAGGGTGGCACCTACGAGCAGTACTTC,CASSPQGGTYEQYF
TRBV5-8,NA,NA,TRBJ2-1,TGTGCCAGCGTCTTTTGGAGTTCCTACAATGAGCAGTTCTTC,CASVFWSSYNEQFF